A selection of T cell receptor beta chains follows, all from one sample in a study of T-cell reconstitution after alpha-beta-depleted transplantation in children. TCRdb processed the PCR reads anew with MiXCR; each CDR3 protein has one entry. The table includes about 830,000 distinct CDR3 sequences, 16% detected once. Sequencing used PBMCs, mostly from graft donor cells, obtained 360 days after TCRalphabeta/CD19-depleted stem cell transplant. The receptor source for this set is a male patient younger than 18 who had a stem cell transplant for acute lymphoblastic leukemia, so the T cells may come from the graft donor. Each CDR3 is given with its conserved first and last residue. A D gene is named only where the DNA matches it firmly. Part of the rows lack a size; the others show once, few, many or a class for expanded clones.

TRBV12-3/TRBV12-4,few,14,TRBJ1-1,-,CASSLSQLNTEAFF,TGTGCCAGCAGTTTAAGTCAGCTGAACACTGAAGCTTTCTTT
TRBV12-3/TRBV12-4,many,13,TRBJ2-5,-,CASRLPYQETQYF,TGTGCCAGCCGCCTCCCTTATCAAGAGACCCAGTACTTC
TRBV12-3/TRBV12-4,-,11,TRBJ2-1,-,CASSASVEQFF,TGTGCCAGCAGCGCTAGCGTTGAGCAGTTCTTC
TRBV7-9,-,16,TRBJ1-5,-,CASSLVQGSSNQPQHF,TGTGCCAGCAGCTTAGTTCAGGGATCTAGCAATCAGCCCCAGCATTTT
TRBV5-1,many,13,TRBJ2-5,-,CAVPYSRWETQYF,TGCGCAGTCCCCTACTCGAGGTGGGAGACCCAGTACTTC
TRBV13,-,14,TRBJ2-7,TRBD2,CASSLENSGYEQYF,TGTGCCAGCAGCTTAGAGAATAGCGGGTACGAGCAGTACTTC
TRBV6-5,-,15,TRBJ2-1,TRBD2,CASSSAGTSNNEQFF,TGTGCCAGCAGTTCCGCCGGGACTAGTAACAATGAGCAGTTCTTC
TRBV29-1,-,16,TRBJ2-7,-,CSVEGAWGGPNYEQYF,TGCAGCGTTGAAGGTGCCTGGGGGGGCCCTAACTACGAGCAGTACTTC
TRBV6-2/TRBV6-3,-,19,TRBJ1-1,-,CASSLHSPAWGDRGTEAFF,TGTGCCAGCAGTTTACACTCCCCGGCCTGGGGAGATCGAGGAACTGAAGCTTTCTTT
TRBV4-2,few,16,TRBJ2-5,TRBD1,CASSQVLTGGPQTQYF,TGTGCCAGCAGCCAAGTACTCACAGGGGGGCCGCAGACCCAGTACTTC
TRBV20-1,-,14,TRBJ1-5,-,CSPLKAGSNQPQHF,TGCAGTCCCCTAAAGGCAGGGAGCAATCAGCCCCAGCATTTT
TRBV6-4,many,15,TRBJ2-7,TRBD2,CASSETSGATYEQYF,TGTGCCAGCAGCGAGACTAGCGGGGCTACCTACGAGCAGTACTTC
TRBV10-2,many,14,TRBJ2-5,-,CASGNPLTAETQYF,TGCGCCAGCGGTAATCCCCTCACCGCGGAGACCCAGTACTTC
TRBV2,few,13,TRBJ2-7,-,CASNGVGVGEQYF,TGTGCCAGCAACGGGGTAGGTGTCGGCGAGCAGTACTTC
TRBV5-1,few,16,TRBJ1-1,-,CASSWGPSLMNTEAFF,TGCGCCAGCAGCTGGGGTCCTTCTCTCATGAACACTGAAGCTTTCTTT
TRBV15,few,15,TRBJ1-1,-,CATSRQGSMNTEAFF,TGTGCCACCAGCAGACAGGGGTCAATGAACACTGAAGCTTTCTTT
TRBV20-1,few,17,TRBJ2-1,TRBD2,CSARVPLAVSSYNEQFF,TGCAGTGCTAGGGTCCCCCTAGCGGTCAGCTCCTACAATGAGCAGTTCTTC
TRBV3-1,-,13,TRBJ2-7,-,CASSQLPGHEQYF,TGTGCCAGCAGCCAACTTCCGGGTCACGAGCAGTACTTC
TRBV19,few,13,TRBJ1-1,-,CASSIRANTEAFF,TGTGCCAGTAGTATAAGAGCGAACACTGAAGCTTTCTTT
TRBV27,once,14,TRBJ2-7,-,CASSFGRAAYEQYF,TGTGCCAGCAGTTTTGGCCGCGCAGCCTACGAGCAGTACTTC
TRBV20-1,-,11,TRBJ1-1,-,CSARTHTEAFF,TGCAGTGCTCGGACACACACTGAAGCTTTCTTT
TRBV5-6,few,13,TRBJ1-6,-,CASSRRLVSPLHF,TGTGCCAGCAGCCGGAGGCTGGTATCACCCCTCCACTTT
TRBV12-3/TRBV12-4,-,15,TRBJ2-7,-,CASSFGGRPSYEQYF,TGTGCCAGCAGTTTTGGCGGGCGGCCTTCCTACGAGCAGTACTTC
TRBV10-2,-,11,TRBJ2-5,-,CASTRGETQYF,TGCGCCAGCACAAGGGGGGAGACCCAGTACTTC
TRBV14,few,14,TRBJ1-5,-,CASSTGFRNQPQHF,TGTGCCAGCAGCACAGGGTTTCGCAATCAGCCCCAGCATTTT
TRBV11-2,-,14,TRBJ2-5,-,CASSRIGAKETQYF,TGTGCCAGCAGCCGAATCGGGGCGAAAGAGACCCAGTACTTC
TRBV12-3/TRBV12-4,few,15,TRBJ2-7,-,CASSLGAGDDYEQYF,TGTGCCAGCAGTTTAGGGGCAGGGGACGACTACGAGCAGTACTTC
TRBV20-1,many,16,TRBJ2-1,-,CSADGDADSSYNEQFF,TGCAGTGCTGACGGAGACGCGGATAGCTCCTACAATGAGCAGTTCTTC
TRBV12-3/TRBV12-4,few,14,TRBJ2-7,TRBD2,CASSKAGTSGEQYF,TGTGCCAGCAGTAAGGCCGGGACTAGCGGAGAGCAGTACTTC
TRBV7-3,few,15,TRBJ2-2,-,CASSYDSSNTGELFF,TGTGCCAGCAGCTACGACAGTTCGAACACCGGGGAGCTGTTTTTT
TRBV3-1,-,18,TRBJ2-2,TRBD1,CASSQDLETGVNTGELFF,TGTGCCAGCAGCCAAGATTTGGAGACAGGGGTAAACACCGGGGAGCTGTTTTTT
TRBV5-1,few,15,TRBJ1-3,-,CASSLAGPSRNTIYF,TGCGCCAGCAGCTTGGCGGGGCCAAGTAGAAACACCATATATTTT
TRBV11-2,-,15,TRBJ2-5,TRBD1,CASSPHRQGKETQYF,TGTGCCAGCAGTCCTCACCGACAGGGTAAAGAGACCCAGTACTTC
TRBV29-1,-,15,TRBJ2-2,TRBD2,CSAEGGLADTGELFF,TGCAGCGCCGAAGGGGGACTAGCGGACACCGGGGAGCTGTTTTTT
TRBV5-1,-,14,TRBJ1-1,-,CASSLTGSWSEAFF,TGCGCCAGCAGCTTGACCGGGTCTTGGTCTGAAGCTTTCTTT
TRBV2,few,14,TRBJ2-7,-,CASSDLAEAYEQYF,TGTGCCAGCAGTGACCTTGCGGAGGCCTACGAGCAGTACTTC
TRBV5-1,-,17,TRBJ2-5,-,CASSFWALPQTQETQYF,TGCGCCAGCAGCTTTTGGGCCCTACCCCAGACCCAAGAGACCCAGTACTTC
TRBV7-3,few,15,TRBJ1-2,-,CASSSGVRGAYGYTF,TGTGCCAGCAGCTCCGGGGTTAGGGGGGCCTATGGCTACACCTTC
TRBV4-1,few,16,TRBJ2-7,TRBD1,CASSQEQGGHVDEQYF,TGCGCCAGCAGCCAAGAACAGGGGGGCCACGTAGACGAGCAGTACTTC
TRBV9,many,18,TRBJ2-5,TRBD2,CASSIGTSGSRRQETQYF,TGTGCCAGCAGCATTGGGACTAGCGGGAGTCGGAGGCAAGAGACCCAGTACTTC
TRBV5-1,-,15,TRBJ2-5,-,CASSRIAVYQETQYF,TGCGCCAGCAGCAGAATCGCGGTGTACCAAGAGACCCAGTACTTC
TRBV19,few,14,TRBJ2-2,-,CASSIGRRTGELFF,TGTGCCAGTAGTATAGGTCGCAGGACCGGGGAGCTGTTTTTT
TRBV25-1,few,12,TRBJ2-7,-,CASSDVGVAPYF,TGTGCCAGCAGTGATGTGGGAGTAGCCCCGTACTTC
TRBV5-1,few,17,TRBJ2-4,TRBD1,CASSLTDRGLAKNIQYF,TGCGCCAGCAGCTTAACGGACAGGGGACTAGCCAAAAACATTCAGTACTTC
TRBV5-1,-,14,TRBJ2-1,TRBD2,CASSLVASGGEQFF,TGCGCCAGCAGCTTGGTGGCCAGCGGGGGTGAGCAGTTCTTC
TRBV21-1,-,14,TRBJ2-7,-,CASSKFSAGDEQYF,TGTGCCAGCAGCAAATTTTCAGCGGGTGACGAGCAGTACTTC